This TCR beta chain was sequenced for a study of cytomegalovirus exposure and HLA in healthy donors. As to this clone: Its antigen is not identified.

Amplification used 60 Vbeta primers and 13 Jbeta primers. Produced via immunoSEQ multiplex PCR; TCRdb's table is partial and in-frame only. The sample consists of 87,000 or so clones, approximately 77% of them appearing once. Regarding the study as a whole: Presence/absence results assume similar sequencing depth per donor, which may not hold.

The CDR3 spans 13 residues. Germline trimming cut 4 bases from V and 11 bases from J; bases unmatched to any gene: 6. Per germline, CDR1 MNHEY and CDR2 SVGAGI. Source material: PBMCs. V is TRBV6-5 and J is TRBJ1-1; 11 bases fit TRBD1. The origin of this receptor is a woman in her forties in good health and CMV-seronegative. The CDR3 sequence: CASSSGQGVGAFF. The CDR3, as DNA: TGTGCCAGCAGTTCGGGACAGGGGGTGGGGGCTTTCTTT.